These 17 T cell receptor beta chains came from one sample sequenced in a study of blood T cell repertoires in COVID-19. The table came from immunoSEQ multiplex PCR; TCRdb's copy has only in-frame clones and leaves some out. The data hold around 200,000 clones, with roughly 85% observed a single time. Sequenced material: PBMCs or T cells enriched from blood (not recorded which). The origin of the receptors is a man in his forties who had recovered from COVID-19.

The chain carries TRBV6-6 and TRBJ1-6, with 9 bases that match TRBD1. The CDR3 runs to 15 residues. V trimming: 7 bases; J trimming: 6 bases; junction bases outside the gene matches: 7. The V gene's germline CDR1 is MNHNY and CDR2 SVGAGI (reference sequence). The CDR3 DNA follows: TGTGCCAGCATCCCGTCGACAGGGGGTAATTCACCCCTCCACTTT. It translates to CASIPSTGGNSPLHF.

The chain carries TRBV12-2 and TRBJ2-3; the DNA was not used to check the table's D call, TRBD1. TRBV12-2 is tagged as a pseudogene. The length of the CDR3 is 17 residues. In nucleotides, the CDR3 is TGTGCAAGTCGCTATCGCAGGGGGAAACCATTCACAGATACGCAGTATTTT. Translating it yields CASRYRRGKPFTDTQYF.

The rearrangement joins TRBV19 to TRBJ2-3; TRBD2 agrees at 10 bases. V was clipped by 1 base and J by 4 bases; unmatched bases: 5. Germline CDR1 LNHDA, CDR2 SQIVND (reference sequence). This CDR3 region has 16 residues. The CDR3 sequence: CASSIGLAGVSDTQYF. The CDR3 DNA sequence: TGTGCCAGTAGTATAGGTCTAGCGGGAGTTTCAGATACGCAGTATTTT. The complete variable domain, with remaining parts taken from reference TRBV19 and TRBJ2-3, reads DGGITQSPKYLFRKEGQNVTLSCEQNLNHDAMYWYRQDPGQGLRLIYYSQIVNDFQKGDIAEGYSVSREKKESFPLTVTSAQKNPTAFYLCASSIGLAGVSDTQYFGPGTRLTVL.

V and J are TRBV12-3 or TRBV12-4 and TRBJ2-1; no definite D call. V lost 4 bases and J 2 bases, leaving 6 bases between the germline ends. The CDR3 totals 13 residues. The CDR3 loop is CASSSTPYNEQFF. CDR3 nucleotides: TGTGCCAGCAGTTCGACACCCTACAATGAGCAGTTCTTC.

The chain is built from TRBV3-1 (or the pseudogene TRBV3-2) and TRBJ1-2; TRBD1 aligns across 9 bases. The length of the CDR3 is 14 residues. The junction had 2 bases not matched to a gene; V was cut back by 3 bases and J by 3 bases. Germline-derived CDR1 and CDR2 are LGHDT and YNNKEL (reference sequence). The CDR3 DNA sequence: TGTGCCAGCAGCCAGAGGACAGGGGACTATGGCTACACCTTC. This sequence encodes CASSQRTGDYGYTF.

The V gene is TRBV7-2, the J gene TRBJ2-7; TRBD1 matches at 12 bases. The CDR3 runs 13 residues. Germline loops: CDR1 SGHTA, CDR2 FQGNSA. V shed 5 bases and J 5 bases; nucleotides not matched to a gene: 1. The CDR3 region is CASSRDRGHEQYF. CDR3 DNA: TGTGCCAGCAGCCGGGACAGGGGGCACGAGCAGTACTTC.

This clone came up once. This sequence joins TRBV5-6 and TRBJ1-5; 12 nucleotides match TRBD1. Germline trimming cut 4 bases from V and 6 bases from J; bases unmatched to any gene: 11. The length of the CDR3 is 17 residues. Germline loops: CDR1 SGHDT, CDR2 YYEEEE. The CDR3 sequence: CASSPSGTGGIGQPQHF. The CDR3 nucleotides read TGTGCCAGCAGCCCATCCGGGACAGGGGGCATAGGTCAGCCCCAGCATTTT.

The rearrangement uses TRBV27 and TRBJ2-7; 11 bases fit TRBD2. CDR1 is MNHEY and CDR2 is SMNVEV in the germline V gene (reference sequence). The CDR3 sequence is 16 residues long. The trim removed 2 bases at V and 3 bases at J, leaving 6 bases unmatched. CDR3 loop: CASSLTSGRSFYEQYF. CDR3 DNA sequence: TGTGCCAGCAGTTTAACTAGCGGGAGATCCTTCTACGAGCAGTACTTC.

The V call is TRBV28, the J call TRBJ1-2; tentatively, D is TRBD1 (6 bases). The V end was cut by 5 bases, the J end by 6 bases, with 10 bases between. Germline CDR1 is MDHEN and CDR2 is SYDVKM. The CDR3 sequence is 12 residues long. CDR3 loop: CASSLRQDGYTF. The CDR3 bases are TGTGCCAGCAGTCTACGACAGGATGGCTACACCTTC.

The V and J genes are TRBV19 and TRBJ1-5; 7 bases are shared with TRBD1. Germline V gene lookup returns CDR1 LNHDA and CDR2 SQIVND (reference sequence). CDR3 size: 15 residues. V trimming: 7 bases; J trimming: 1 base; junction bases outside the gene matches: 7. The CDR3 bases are TGTGCCAGTACCTCCACAGGGGTCAGCAATCAGCCCCAGCATTTT. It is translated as CASTSTGVSNQPQHF.

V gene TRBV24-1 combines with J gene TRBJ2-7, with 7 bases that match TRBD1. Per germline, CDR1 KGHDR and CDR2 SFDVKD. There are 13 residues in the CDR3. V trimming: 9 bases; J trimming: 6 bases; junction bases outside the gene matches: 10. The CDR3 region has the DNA TGTGCCACCGGTGTAATCGGGACAGCCGAGCAGTACTTC. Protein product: CATGVIGTAEQYF.

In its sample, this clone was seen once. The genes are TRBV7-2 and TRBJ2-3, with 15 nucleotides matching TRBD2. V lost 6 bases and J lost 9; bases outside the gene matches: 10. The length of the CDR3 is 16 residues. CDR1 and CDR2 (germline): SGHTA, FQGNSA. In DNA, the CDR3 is TGTGCCAGCAGTTATGGACTAGCGGGAGGGCCCGGCACGCAGTATTTT. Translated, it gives CASSYGLAGGPGTQYF.

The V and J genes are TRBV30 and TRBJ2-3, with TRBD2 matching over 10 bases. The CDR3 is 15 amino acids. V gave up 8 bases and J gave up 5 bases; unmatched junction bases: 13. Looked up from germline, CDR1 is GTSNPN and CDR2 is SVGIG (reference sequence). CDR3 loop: CARWCASGRVDTQYF. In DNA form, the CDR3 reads TGTGCCCGGTGGTGTGCTAGCGGGAGAGTAGATACGCAGTATTTT.

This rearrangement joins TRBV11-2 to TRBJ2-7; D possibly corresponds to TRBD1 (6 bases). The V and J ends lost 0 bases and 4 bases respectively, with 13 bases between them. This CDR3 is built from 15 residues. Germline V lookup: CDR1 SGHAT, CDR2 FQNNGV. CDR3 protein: CASSLEDRPIYEQYF. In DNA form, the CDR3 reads TGTGCCAGCAGCTTAGAGGACAGACCGATTTACGAGCAGTACTTC. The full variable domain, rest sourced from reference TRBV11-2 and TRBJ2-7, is EAGVAQSPRYKIIEKRQSVAFWCNPISGHATLYWYQQILGQGPKLLIQFQNNGVVDDSQLPKDRFSAERLKGVDSTLKIQPAKLEDSAVYLCASSLEDRPIYEQYFGPGTRLTVT.

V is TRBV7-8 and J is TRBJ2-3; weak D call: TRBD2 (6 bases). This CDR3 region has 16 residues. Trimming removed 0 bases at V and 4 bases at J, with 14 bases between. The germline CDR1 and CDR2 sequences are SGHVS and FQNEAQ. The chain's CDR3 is CASSLAGHSGPDTQYF. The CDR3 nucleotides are TGTGCCAGCAGCTTAGCTGGTCATAGCGGTCCAGATACGCAGTATTTT. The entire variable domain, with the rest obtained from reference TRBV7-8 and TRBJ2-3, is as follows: GAGVSQSPRYKVAKRGQDVALRCDPISGHVSLFWYQQALGQGPEFLTYFQNEAQLDKSGLPSDRFFAERPEGSVSTLKIQRTQQEDSAVYLCASSLAGHSGPDTQYFGPGTRLTVL.

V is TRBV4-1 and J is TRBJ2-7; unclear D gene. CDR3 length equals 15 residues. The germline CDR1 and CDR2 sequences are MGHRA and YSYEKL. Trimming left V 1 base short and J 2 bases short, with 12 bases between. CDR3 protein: CASSQVQSAPYEQYF. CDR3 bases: TGCGCCAGCAGCCAAGTCCAGTCTGCCCCCTACGAGCAGTACTTC.

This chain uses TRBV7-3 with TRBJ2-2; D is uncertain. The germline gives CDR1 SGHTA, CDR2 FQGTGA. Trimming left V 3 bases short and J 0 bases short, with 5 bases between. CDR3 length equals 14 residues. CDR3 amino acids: CASSFNSNTGELFF. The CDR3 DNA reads TGTGCCAGCAGCTTCAATTCGAACACCGGGGAGCTGTTTTTT.